The entry that follows covers one T cell receptor (beta chain) sequence. The source of the sample is a study of shared clonotypes between healthy human individuals. For the study at large: The study enrolled a couple of women and a few men aged 18 to 49.

Execution of the assay was at deep level. Profiling relied on immunoSEQ multiplex PCR, and the TCRdb table lists in-frame clones only, not all of them. This sample has some 1,900,000 clones, with roughly 94% found just once. The naive CD8 population came from CD45RO-negative cells selected for CCR7, without terminally differentiated effector memory CD45RA+ cells. Trimming left V 1 base short and J 6 bases short, with 12 bases between. This CDR3 contains 14 residues. Germline CDR1 reads SEHNR; CDR2 reads FQNEAQ (reference sequence). The receptor's source is a man between 18 and 29 years old in good health. The chain is built from TRBV7-9 and TRBJ1-2; weak D call: TRBD1 (6 bases). The sample taken for sequencing was naive CD8+ T cells sorted from blood. The CDR3 bases are TGTGCCAGCAGCTTAGATGGGGGGCAGAATGGCTACACCTTC. This gives the protein CASSLDGGQNGYTF.